This TCR beta chain emerged from a study of a mutant IDH1 vaccine in newly diagnosed glioma. Sequenced by immunoSEQ multiplex PCR; TCRdb stores in-frame clones only, minus some. Among about 64,000 clones listed, 65% to 85% were seen once. V lost 3 bases and J lost 6; bases outside the gene matches: 13. In germline, CDR1 is KGHSH, CDR2 LQKENI. This CDR3 has 17 residues. A note on this clone: The antigen remains unidentified.

Time point noted: week 11, during vaccination. Every vaccination contained 300 ug of the mutant IDH1 20-mer peptide and was paired with topical imiquimod. Those who donated had recent WHO grade 3 or 4 IDH1-mutant, ATRX-lost astrocytomas. The material was PBMCs, obtained from a glioma patient whose treatment included an IDH1 peptide vaccine. This TCR was recovered from a woman aged 50 to 60 with glioma. The chain has TRBV18 and TRBJ2-3, with TRBD2 identical over 9 bases. The CDR3 nucleotides read TGTGCCAGCTCACCTCTCGGTAGCGGGGGAGGTTTGGATACGCAGTATTTT. Translated: CASSPLGSGGGLDTQYF.